The clone carrying this TCR beta chain has just a few counts. The antigen remains unidentified. Sample time point: blood at routine non-recurrence follow-up after resection. Whole RNA came from tumor, nontumor lung or frozen PBMC and was sequenced without being sorted. This sample was included in a study of spatial heterogeneity in lung cancer. Whole-study context: Sequencing of follow-up PBMC samples took place when they were available, at a median of roughly 25 months after resection. Mean representation of each unique TCR and UMI combination in the raw reads exceeded 8.5 occurrences. Study-wide findings and caveats: Follow-up blood showed ubiquitous expanded tumor TCRs less than blood at resection did.

MiXCR was run by TCRdb on the 5' RACE reads, yielding one entry per CDR3 protein. The sample contains 15,000 to 20,000 distinct CDR3 sequences, about 18% of which appear only once. The sample consisted of PBMCs, taken at follow-up. This TCR was sampled from a male donor with early-stage non-small cell lung cancer.

In DNA form, the CDR3 reads TGCAGTGCTGAGGTGACGGGGTATAGCAATCAGCCCCAGCATTTT. This sequence encodes CSAEVTGYSNQPQHF. This sequence joins TRBV20-1 and TRBJ1-5; D is unclear. In germline, CDR1 is DFQATT, CDR2 SNEGSKA (reference sequence). The CDR3 sequence is 15 residues long. V gave up 5 bases and J gave up 0 bases, with 14 bases separating them.